What follows are 29 T cell receptor beta chains derived from one specimen sequenced in a study of OX40 agonist ivuxolimab in advanced cancers. Clones were sequenced by immunoSEQ multiplex PCR, and TCRdb holds only the in-frame ones, with some missing. The top ten clones hold roughly a sixth of a sample with some 19,000 clones, roughly 79% of them seen once. This specimen was CD4+ or CD8+ T cells sorted from blood, taken in a trial of the OX40 agonist ivuxolimab. Receptors were obtained from an adult with an advanced solid tumor such as melanoma, head and neck, liver or kidney cancer.

This clone showed up just once. The V call is TRBV27, the J call TRBJ2-1; 9 bases are shared with TRBD1. V dropped 4 bases and J dropped 1; count of bases not matched to a gene: 8. CDR3 length equals 17 residues. The germline V gene encodes CDR1 MNHEY and CDR2 SMNVEV (reference sequence). CDR3 sequence: CASSSPTGGGSYNEQFF. CDR3 bases: TGTGCCAGCAGTTCTCCGACAGGGGGTGGGTCCTACAATGAGCAGTTCTTC.

The chain links TRBV15 to TRBJ2-1; 9 bases align to TRBD2. Germline V lookup: CDR1 LNHNV, CDR2 YYDKDF (reference sequence). V dropped 0 bases and J dropped 6; count of bases not matched to a gene: 6. This CDR3 has 16 amino acids. The CDR3 sequence: CATSRDLAGGLNEQFF. The CDR3 DNA reads TGTGCCACCAGCAGAGATCTGGCGGGAGGGCTCAATGAGCAGTTCTTC.

This chain connects TRBV11-2 to TRBJ2-1; D could derive from TRBD1 or TRBD2 (6 bases each). CDR1 SGHAT and CDR2 FQNNGV come from the germline V gene. The CDR3 sequence is 14 residues long. Between the trimmed V and J ends, which lost 8 bases and 2 bases, there was a span of 13 bases. The CDR3 spells CASVGGITYNEQFF. CDR3 bases: TGTGCCAGCGTCGGGGGCATCACCTACAATGAGCAGTTCTTC.

The chain employs TRBV5-1 and TRBJ2-3; 7 bases align to TRBD2. The CDR3 extends over 15 amino acids. Trimming at V came to 2 bases and at J to 3 bases, leaving 6 bases not matched to a gene. Per germline, CDR1 SGHRS and CDR2 YFSETQ. The CDR3 spells CASSFAGVRTDTQYF. CDR3 nucleotides: TGCGCCAGCAGCTTCGCGGGGGTGCGGACAGATACGCAGTATTTT.

This clone was counted between two and nine times. The chain recombines TRBV11-2 with TRBJ2-3; no clear D. This CDR3 has 15 residues. Germline loops: CDR1 SGHAT, CDR2 FQNNGV. Trimming stripped 5 bases from V and 0 bases from J, with 12 bases between. CDR3 loop: CASSQGTPSTDTQYF. The CDR3 DNA sequence: TGTGCCAGCAGCCAAGGTACCCCGAGCACAGATACGCAGTATTTT.

This chain uses TRBV7-8 with TRBJ2-3; D call uncertain. The V end lost 3 bases, the J end lost 0 bases, and 7 bases lay between the germline ends. CDR1 is SGHVS, CDR2 FQNEAQ, per germline. This CDR3 has 14 residues. CDR3 residues: CASSFLTSTDTQYF. The CDR3 region has the DNA TGTGCCAGCAGCTTTTTAACTAGCACAGATACGCAGTATTTT.

V usage is TRBV2 and J usage is TRBJ1-4; no firm D call. V was cut by 1 base and J by 11 bases, with 2 bases left in between. The CDR3 sequence is 10 residues long. The V gene's germline CDR1 is SNHLY and CDR2 FYNNEI. The CDR3 reads CASSEVKLFF. CDR3 DNA sequence: TGTGCCAGCAGTGAAGTGAAACTGTTTTTT.

Worth noting for this clone: At one of its ends the junction is not consistent with the germline gene, which may arise from a read error. The V call is TRBV10-3, the J call TRBJ2-7, with a weak D call TRBD1 (5 bases). This CDR3 region has 13 residues. Germline CDR1 reads ENHRY; CDR2 reads SYGVKD. The CDR3 region is CASSEGQAYEQYF. CDR3 DNA sequence: TGTGCCAGCAGTGAAGGACAAGCCTACGAGCAGTACTTC.

J is TRBJ1-1 and V is TRBV29-1; a possible D gene is TRBD1 (6 bases). The CDR3 sequence is 15 residues long. Germline V gene sequence: CDR1 SQVTM, CDR2 ANQGSEA. The V end was cut by 3 bases, the J end by 2 bases, with 16 bases between. The CDR3 region is CSVDIPVGGNTEAFF. As DNA, the CDR3 is TGCAGCGTTGATATTCCGGTAGGGGGTAACACTGAAGCTTTCTTT.

By share of the sample, this clone is medium-sized. This chain joins TRBV28 and TRBJ2-5, with no clear D. The V and J ends lost 4 bases and 5 bases respectively, with 23 bases between them. The CDR3 covers 17 residues. In germline, CDR1 is MDHEN, CDR2 SYDVKM. The CDR3 region has the DNA TGTGCCAGCAGTTCCCCGACTCAATTCTTAATCACGGAGACCCAGTACTTC. Translated, it gives CASSSPTQFLITETQYF.

Concerning this clone itself: One end of the junction is discordant with germline, which a read error may explain. The chain is built from TRBV5-4 and TRBJ1-6; 7 nucleotides line up with TRBD1. The CDR3 has 16 residues. Per the germline V gene, CDR1 is SGHNT and CDR2 is YYREEE (reference sequence). The CDR3 region is CASSQSATGEGSPLHF. Here the CDR3 DNA reads TGCGCCAGCAGCCAGTCTGCTACAGGGGAGGGCTCACCCCTCCACTTT.

This sequence joins TRBV2 and TRBJ2-7, with D tentatively TRBD1 (5 bases). CDR1 is SNHLY and CDR2 is FYNNEI in the germline V gene. The CDR3 totals 16 residues. The V end lost 5 bases, the J end lost 2 bases, and 19 bases lay between the germline ends. For the CDR3, the DNA is TGTGCCAGCAGTCAAGACAGTTCTGAGATCACCTACGAGCAGTACTTC. It specifies CASSQDSSEITYEQYF.

The genes are TRBV11-3 and TRBJ2-2; D could derive from TRBD1 or TRBD2 (5 bases each). Germline values: CDR1 SGHNT, CDR2 YENEEA. Trimming pared 7 bases from V and 5 bases from J, leaving 11 bases between. The CDR3 covers 13 residues. This chain's CDR3 is CASNGGGTGELFF. The CDR3 nucleotides are TGTGCCAGCAATGGGGGTGGGACCGGGGAGCTGTTTTTT.

The chain combines TRBV7-2 with TRBJ1-2; D is unresolved. The CDR3 spans 13 residues. V lost 6 bases to trimming and J lost 8 bases, with 16 bases between them. Germline assignment: CDR1 SGHTA and CDR2 FQGNSA. The CDR3: CASSLRGENGYTF. DNA of the CDR3: TGTGCCAGCAGTCTACGTGGGGAGAACGGCTACACCTTC.

As concerns this clone: Germline and junction disagree at one end, which may indicate a read error. J is TRBJ2-1 and V is TRBV29-1, with 8 bases lining up with TRBD2. Per germline, CDR1 SQVTM and CDR2 ANQGSEA. The CDR3 is 14 residues long. For the CDR3, the DNA is TGCAGCGGTGAACTAGCGGAGAGCTACAATGAGCAGTTCTTC. Amino acids: CSGELAESYNEQFF.

The rearrangement joins TRBV29-1 to TRBJ1-3; tentatively, D is TRBD1 (6 bases). Looked up from germline, CDR1 is SQVTM and CDR2 is ANQGSEA. Trimming cost V 4 bases and J 4 bases, with 8 bases left between them. The length of the CDR3 is 12 residues. CDR3: CSVGTDGNTIYF. CDR3 in DNA: TGCAGCGTTGGGACAGACGGAAACACCATATATTTT.

The chain links TRBV6-5 to TRBJ2-3, with D perhaps TRBD2 (5 bases). Trimming removed 5 bases at V and 0 bases at J, with 6 bases between. Germline CDR1 and CDR2: MNHEY and SVGAGI. The CDR3 runs 13 residues. As DNA, the CDR3 is TGTGCCAGCAGTCGGACTAGCACAGATACGCAGTATTTT. This translates into CASSRTSTDTQYF.

This chain's CDR3 is CASSPTSGSYNEQFF. In DNA form, the CDR3 reads TGTGCCAGCAGCCCGACGAGCGGCTCCTACAATGAGCAGTTCTTC. This chain uses TRBV7-9 with TRBJ2-1; tentatively, D is TRBD2 (5 bases). CDR1 SEHNR and CDR2 FQNEAQ come from the germline V gene (reference sequence). V dropped 5 bases and J dropped 0 bases, with 11 bases sitting between them. The CDR3 totals 15 residues. Combining the CDR3 with reference TRBV7-9 and TRBJ2-1 gives the whole variable domain DTGVSQNPRHKITKRGQNVTFRCDPISEHNRLYWYRQTLGQGPEFLTYFQNEAQLEKSRLLSDRFSAERPKGSFSTLEIQRTEQGDSAMYLCASSPTSGSYNEQFFGPGTRLTVL.

The CDR3 sequence is CASSQEGRNSYEQYF. DNA of the CDR3: TGCGCCAGCAGCCAGGAGGGAAGGAATTCTTACGAGCAGTACTTC. V is TRBV4-1 and J is TRBJ2-7; D is perhaps TRBD2 (6 bases). The CDR3 covers 15 residues. From germline, CDR1 is MGHRA and CDR2 YSYEKL. V shed 3 bases and J shed 4 bases, with 16 bases lying between them.

The J gene is TRBJ1-2, the V gene TRBV7-9; D gene ambiguous. Germline CDR1 is SEHNR and CDR2 is FQNEAQ (reference sequence). The CDR3 extends over 13 amino acids. V lost 1 base, J lost 5 bases, and 8 bases lay in between. The CDR3 sequence is CASSLDMWYGYTF. The CDR3 DNA reads TGTGCCAGCAGCTTAGACATGTGGTATGGCTACACCTTC.

The V and J genes are TRBV28 and TRBJ1-3; maybe TRBD1 (6 bases). This CDR3 is 14 amino acids long. Germline loops: CDR1 MDHEN, CDR2 SYDVKM. V lost 6 bases and J 3 bases, leaving 12 bases between the germline ends. This CDR3 is CASSIGGDGNTIYF. In nucleotides, the CDR3 is TGTGCCAGCAGCATAGGGGGGGATGGAAACACCATATATTTT. Full variable domain (missing parts from reference TRBV28 and TRBJ1-3): DVKVTQSSRYLVKRTGEKVFLECVQDMDHENMFWYRQDPGLGLRLIYFSYDVKMKEKGDIPEGYSVSREKKERFSLILESASTNQTSMYLCASSIGGDGNTIYFGEGSWLTVV.

The V and J genes are TRBV28 and TRBJ1-4; TRBD1 aligns across 9 bases. The CDR3 is 12 residues long. Germline V CDR1 and CDR2: MDHEN, SYDVKM. Losses at the gene ends were 11 bases for V and 7 bases for J; bases not matched to a gene: 5. The CDR3 reads CASGQGSEKLFF. Here the CDR3 DNA reads TGTGCCTCGGGACAGGGTTCTGAAAAACTGTTTTTT. Complete variable domain (other parts from reference TRBV28 and TRBJ1-4): DVKVTQSSRYLVKRTGEKVFLECVQDMDHENMFWYRQDPGLGLRLIYFSYDVKMKEKGDIPEGYSVSREKKERFSLILESASTNQTSMYLCASGQGSEKLFFGSGTQLSVL.

This clone appeared once. The V gene is TRBV7-9, the J gene TRBJ2-3; 8 nucleotides agree with TRBD2. V lost 3 bases to trimming and J lost 6 bases; unmatched junction nucleotides: 8. The CDR3 extends over 15 amino acids. Germline V gene data show CDR1 as SEHNR and CDR2 as FQNEAQ (reference sequence). CDR3 residues: CASSFTTGGADTQYF. The CDR3 nucleotides read TGTGCCAGCAGCTTCACTACGGGAGGGGCTGATACGCAGTATTTT.

This chain joins TRBV4-2 and TRBJ1-1; D is possibly TRBD1 (6 bases). Trimming cost V 3 bases and J 1 base, with 12 bases left between them. CDR1 is LGHNA and CDR2 is YNFKEQ in the germline V gene. CDR3 length: 15 amino acids. The CDR3 is CASSQTGTSNTEAFF. Written as DNA, the CDR3 is TGTGCCAGCAGCCAGACCGGGACATCGAACACTGAAGCTTTCTTT.

The J gene is TRBJ1-5, the V gene TRBV7-2; no definite D call. CDR1 is SGHTA and CDR2 is FQGNSA in the germline V gene. Trimming stripped 1 base from V and 0 bases from J, with 10 bases between. This CDR3 contains 16 residues. The CDR3, as DNA: TGTGCCAGCAGCTTAGAAGCCCTTTATAGCAATCAGCCCCAGCATTTT. This gives the protein CASSLEALYSNQPQHF.

The rearrangement joins TRBV25-1 to TRBJ2-3; D possibly corresponds to TRBD1 (6 bases). Trimming pared 5 bases from V and 1 base from J, leaving 16 bases between. CDR3 length: 16 residues. Germline V lookup: CDR1 MGHDK, CDR2 SYGVNS. The CDR3, as DNA: TGTGCCAGCAGTTTAGCCAGGGGAAAGGGCACAGATACGCAGTATTTT. This encodes CASSLARGKGTDTQYF. Looking up the rest from reference TRBV25-1 and TRBJ2-3 gives the full variable domain: EADIYQTPRYLVIGTGKKITLECSQTMGHDKMYWYQQDPGMELHLIHYSYGVNSTEKGDLSSESTVSRIRTEHFPLTLESARPSHTSQYLCASSLARGKGTDTQYFGPGTRLTVL.

This sequence joins TRBV6-1 and TRBJ2-2, with TRBD2 matching 9 bases. Trimming at V came to 1 base and at J to 6 bases, leaving 6 bases not matched to a gene. Germline assignment: CDR1 MNHNS and CDR2 SASEGT. This CDR3 has 16 amino acids. CDR3 residues: CASSEDPGLAPGELFF. For the CDR3, the DNA is TGTGCCAGCAGTGAAGACCCGGGACTAGCCCCCGGGGAGCTGTTTTTT.

V and J are TRBV5-1 and TRBJ2-7; D may be TRBD2 (5 bases). Germline V gene data show CDR1 as SGHRS and CDR2 as YFSETQ. Trimming cost V 5 bases and J 4 bases, with 7 bases left between them. The CDR3 has 11 amino acids. CDR3 DNA: TGCGCCAGCAGTCGGGGATACGAGCAGTACTTC. Translating gives CASSRGYEQYF.

This chain connects TRBV7-2 to TRBJ1-4; a possible D gene is TRBD1 (6 bases). The V and J ends lost 7 bases and 12 bases respectively, with 18 bases between them. This CDR3 has 13 amino acids. CDR1 and CDR2 from the germline V gene are SGHTA and FQGNSA. CDR3 bases: TGTGCCAGCACCTCGGGGGGCGGCTCCCAACTGTTTTTT. Protein: CASTSGGGSQLFF.